This T cell receptor (beta chain) was profiled in a study of OX40 agonist ivuxolimab in advanced cancers. Study-wide background: Eligibility rules accepted prior anti-PD-1, anti-PD-L1 or anti-CTLA-4 therapy, and 30% to 40% had some.

Per the germline V gene, CDR1 is SGHNT and CDR2 is YENEEA. This CDR3 has 15 amino acids. V was clipped by 3 bases and J by 0 bases, with 10 bases between them. This clone occurred once. Sequencing was performed with immunoSEQ multiplex PCR; in TCRdb, only in-frame clones are kept and a portion is missing. Among around 83,000 clones listed, roughly nine tenths were seen once. The source is an adult with an advanced solid tumor such as melanoma, head and neck, liver or kidney cancer. The sample was CD4+ or CD8+ T cells sorted from blood, taken in a trial of the OX40 agonist ivuxolimab. The chain uses TRBV11-3 and TRBJ2-3; possibly TRBD1 for D (6 bases). The CDR3: CASSFGQSSTDTQYF. As DNA, the CDR3 is TGTGCCAGCAGCTTTGGACAGTCTAGCACAGATACGCAGTATTTT.